Listed below are T cell receptor beta chains from one sample, sequenced in a study of graft-versus-host responses after intestinal transplantation. No antigen has been identified for these receptors. Generated by immunoSEQ multiplex PCR, the TCRdb table keeps only in-frame clones and is missing some. Of some 95,000 clones in the sample, about 91% were seen once. The sequences come from unstimulated CD8+ T cells sorted from spleen or lymph node cells, collected before intestinal transplant. All receptors come from a human donor who received an intestinal transplant. The CDR3 runs from the conserved cysteine through the conserved F or W. The order of the fields is V gene, D gene, J gene, CDR3 protein. A D gene is named only where the DNA matches it firmly.

V: TRBV4-1
D: -
J: TRBJ1-2
CDR3: CASSQDVAAGTNYGYTF

V: TRBV5-5
D: -
J: TRBJ1-1
CDR3: CASSLVGQGAFSTEAFF

V: TRBV7-9
D: -
J: TRBJ2-1
CDR3: CASSSPTGSYNEQFF

V: TRBV5-6
D: TRBD2
J: TRBJ2-5
CDR3: CASSSDRLAGQAETQYF

V: TRBV10-2
D: -
J: TRBJ1-2
CDR3: CASSAGFGYTF

V: TRBV13
D: TRBD2
J: TRBJ2-1
CDR3: CASSTGTSGNSYNEQFF

V: TRBV30
D: -
J: TRBJ2-7
CDR3: CAWSVSGGAGDEQYF

V: TRBV6-1
D: -
J: TRBJ2-7
CDR3: CASSIRTENYEQYF

V: TRBV2
D: -
J: TRBJ1-2
CDR3: CASLTGTLYGYTF

V: TRBV2
D: -
J: TRBJ2-7
CDR3: CASSYGLFNEQYF

V: TRBV14
D: -
J: TRBJ2-5
CDR3: CASSHDMETQYF

V: TRBV4-2
D: TRBD2
J: TRBJ2-3
CDR3: CASRGTSGGAHTDTQYF

V: TRBV7-9
D: TRBD2
J: TRBJ2-2
CDR3: CASSLAGGTLWELFF

V: TRBV4-1
D: TRBD1
J: TRBJ1-5
CDR3: CASSLILASGQGSPQHF

V: TRBV6-5
D: TRBD1
J: TRBJ2-7
CDR3: CASSYFGTGGREQYF

V: TRBV4-1
D: -
J: TRBJ2-7
CDR3: CASSQNPGTTPFYEQYF

V: TRBV28
D: -
J: TRBJ1-2
CDR3: CASSLSQSALYGYTF

V: TRBV5-1
D: TRBD2
J: TRBJ2-5
CDR3: CASSLRTSGGSYQETQYF

V: TRBV14
D: TRBD2
J: TRBJ2-2
CDR3: CASSLLAGMNTGELFF

V: TRBV27
D: TRBD1
J: TRBJ1-1
CDR3: CASSEATGGFDTEAFF

V: TRBV5-1
D: TRBD1
J: TRBJ1-1
CDR3: CASSLGSQGARTEAFF

V: TRBV7-9
D: -
J: TRBJ2-2
CDR3: CASSLGWRANTGELFF

V: TRBV5-4
D: -
J: TRBJ2-7
CDR3: CASSGGTTYEQYF

V: TRBV27
D: TRBD2
J: TRBJ2-1
CDR3: CASSSGYNEQFF

V: TRBV27
D: TRBD1
J: TRBJ2-7
CDR3: CASSPIPGTGVDEQYF

V: TRBV28
D: -
J: TRBJ2-1
CDR3: CASSLSSEQFF

V: TRBV6-1
D: TRBD1
J: TRBJ2-1
CDR3: CASGLGQGVFNEQFF

V: TRBV5-4
D: -
J: TRBJ1-3
CDR3: CASSDPQDPSGNTIYF

V: TRBV2
D: -
J: TRBJ1-1
CDR3: CASRGQLNTEAFF

V: TRBV9
D: TRBD2
J: TRBJ2-1
CDR3: CASSERTSGASYNEQFF

V: TRBV5-6
D: TRBD2
J: TRBJ2-1
CDR3: CASNLAGHYNEQFF

V: TRBV5-6
D: TRBD2
J: TRBJ2-1
CDR3: CASSIAGGFYNEQFF

V: TRBV25-1
D: -
J: TRBJ1-5
CDR3: CASSEGREPQHF

V: TRBV27
D: TRBD1
J: TRBJ1-2
CDR3: CASSSRTGDYGYTF

V: TRBV27
D: -
J: TRBJ2-3
CDR3: CASSPHDTPTDTQYF

V: TRBV19
D: TRBD2
J: TRBJ2-1
CDR3: CASSLAGGSYNEQFF

V: TRBV9
D: -
J: TRBJ2-7
CDR3: CASSPGGSSLYEQYF

V: TRBV27
D: TRBD2
J: TRBJ2-7
CDR3: CASSFSGGGLEQYF

V: TRBV7-8
D: TRBD1
J: TRBJ2-2
CDR3: CASSSRDRVPGELFF

V: TRBV7-9
D: -
J: TRBJ2-1
CDR3: CASSPAGIFPNEQFF

V: TRBV27
D: TRBD2
J: TRBJ2-1
CDR3: CASSYGLGWNEQFF

V: TRBV5-6
D: -
J: TRBJ2-4
CDR3: CASSLRFIAKNIQYF

V: TRBV15
D: TRBD1
J: TRBJ1-5
CDR3: CATSSGTGWNSNQPQHF

V: TRBV7-9
D: -
J: TRBJ1-1
CDR3: CASSPAGSVPIYTEAFF

V: TRBV19
D: -
J: TRBJ2-7
CDR3: CASSIGQSSYEQYF

V: TRBV27
D: TRBD2
J: TRBJ2-5
CDR3: CASSVLAGGRETQYF

V: TRBV29-1
D: -
J: TRBJ1-2
CDR3: CSVDQGYGYTF

V: TRBV5-1
D: -
J: TRBJ2-1
CDR3: CASSFPGERYNEQFF

V: TRBV27
D: TRBD1
J: TRBJ2-3
CDR3: CASSSGTGAGTQYF